These T cell receptor beta chains were read from a single sample in a study of blood T cells in healthy people across ages. One entry per CDR3 protein, called by TCRdb with MiXCR from the 5' RACE reads. The sample records hundreds of thousands of distinct CDR3 sequences, about half being singletons. The sequenced sample was blood. The receptors come from a woman in her fifties or sixties in good health. Both conserved end residues are part of each CDR3. The D gene is left open where the match is weak. A clone size is listed for some rows: how often the clone was seen (once, few, many), or a class if it is expanded.

clone_size	d_call	v_call	j_call	cdr3_aa	cdr3_nt
-	TRBD2	TRBV30	TRBJ2-5	CAWSFWEGGIRETQYF	TGTGCCTGGAGTTTCTGGGAGGGCGGGATTCGGGAGACCCAGTACTTC
few	-	TRBV25-1	TRBJ2-7	CASSEPGTGYEQYF	TGTGCCAGCAGTGAACCCGGGACGGGCTACGAGCAGTACTTC
-	-	TRBV7-2	TRBJ2-3	CASSEAGTAADTQYF	TGTGCCAGCAGCGAAGCCGGGACCGCGGCAGATACGCAGTATTTT
-	TRBD2	TRBV5-1	TRBJ2-7	CASSQASGEYNEQYF	TGCGCCAGCAGCCAAGCTAGCGGCGAGTACAATGAGCAGTACTTC
-	TRBD1	TRBV11-2	TRBJ1-1	CAGSLTGQGSIYTEAFF	TGTGCCGGCAGCTTAACTGGACAGGGGTCCATTTACACTGAAGCTTTCTTT
-	TRBD2	TRBV20-1	TRBJ2-3	CSAKPSGRALDTQYF	TGCAGTGCTAAACCTAGCGGGAGGGCCTTAGATACGCAGTATTTT
-	-	TRBV6-5	TRBJ2-1	CASSYRILGGGTYNEQFF	TGTGCCAGCAGTTACCGAATACTAGGGGGGGGGACCTACAATGAGCAGTTCTTC
-	TRBD1	TRBV20-1	TRBJ1-5	CSATTGQGGNQPQHF	TGCAGTGCCACGACAGGGCAGGGAGGCAATCAGCCCCAGCATTTT
medium-sized	-	TRBV15	TRBJ2-3	CATSRPITIVSDTQYF	TGTGCCACCAGCAGACCCATTACAATAGTCTCCGATACGCAGTATTTT
few	TRBD2	TRBV5-1	TRBJ2-3	CASSFSLAGVGDTQYF	TGCGCCAGCAGCTTTTCCCTAGCGGGAGTGGGAGATACGCAGTATTTT
-	TRBD2	TRBV20-1	TRBJ2-1	CSARGAGGIYEQFF	TGCAGTGCTAGGGGCGCGGGGGGGATCTATGAGCAGTTCTTC
-	-	TRBV15	TRBJ2-3	CATSRGRDSFSTDTQYF	TGTGCCACCAGCAGAGGCCGGGACTCCTTTTCCACAGATACGCAGTATTTT
once	TRBD2	TRBV30	TRBJ2-7	CAWSVRGRAGRYEQYF	TGTGCCTGGAGTGTACGGGGACGAGCGGGAAGGTACGAGCAGTACTTC
-	-	TRBV21-1	TRBJ1-5	CASSTDGLPSGNQPQHF	TGTGCCAGCAGCACCGACGGTTTACCTAGTGGCAATCAGCCCCAGCATTTT
few	TRBD1	TRBV20-1	TRBJ1-1	CSARRGGQGIGEAFF	TGCAGTGCTAGGCGTGGAGGACAGGGGATAGGTGAAGCTTTCTTT
-	TRBD2	TRBV27	TRBJ2-7	CASSFPTSGGYYEQYF	TGTGCCAGCAGTTTCCCGACTAGCGGGGGCTACTACGAGCAGTACTTC
-	-	TRBV7-2	TRBJ1-2	CASSGKTGHAYGYTF	TGTGCCAGCAGCGGCAAGACAGGCCACGCCTATGGCTACACCTTC
few	-	TRBV20-1	TRBJ2-1	CSATDSEQFF	TGCAGTGCTACGGACAGCGAGCAGTTCTTC
-	TRBD2	TRBV27	TRBJ2-7	CASSPISGRKNEQYF	TGTGCCAGCAGTCCAATAAGCGGGAGGAAGAACGAGCAGTACTTC
-	TRBD2	TRBV15	TRBJ2-1	CATSNRVAGVVEQFF	TGTGCCACCAGCAACAGGGTAGCGGGAGTGGTTGAGCAGTTCTTC
-	-	TRBV28	TRBJ1-4	CAIRDPNEKLFF	TGTGCCATTCGGGACCCTAATGAAAAACTGTTTTTT
-	-	TRBV12-3/TRBV12-4	TRBJ1-3	CASILYYGSGNTIYF	TGTGCCAGCATCCTATACTACGGCTCTGGAAACACCATATATTTT
-	TRBD1	TRBV12-3/TRBV12-4	TRBJ1-1	CASRRAGGAGEAFF	TGTGCCAGCAGAAGGGCAGGGGGCGCGGGTGAAGCTTTCTTT
-	TRBD2	TRBV5-5	TRBJ2-1	CASAPLAGDTSGNEQFF	TGTGCCAGCGCTCCACTAGCGGGAGATACATCGGGCAATGAGCAGTTCTTC
-	-	TRBV15	TRBJ2-1	CATSRVGRANNEQFF	TGTGCCACCAGCAGAGTTGGGCGGGCCAACAATGAGCAGTTCTTC
-	TRBD2	TRBV5-8	TRBJ2-3	CASSLGSGSPPDTQYF	TGTGCCAGCAGCTTGGGTAGCGGGAGCCCCCCAGATACGCAGTATTTT
-	-	TRBV20-1	TRBJ2-5	CSARDRWGGPSYVQYF	TGCAGTGCTAGAGATCGTTGGGGAGGACCATCCTACGTGCAGTACTTC
-	TRBD1	TRBV9	TRBJ1-1	CASRKVGQGGVTEAFF	TGTGCCAGCAGGAAGGTGGGACAGGGGGGGGTTACTGAAGCTTTCTTT
-	-	TRBV6-6	TRBJ1-1	CASSRTDGNTEAFF	TGTGCCAGCAGTCGGACGGATGGGAACACTGAAGCTTTCTTT
few	TRBD2	TRBV28	TRBJ2-7	CASSYGTSGMGEQYF	TGTGCCAGCAGTTACGGGACTAGCGGGATGGGAGAGCAGTACTTC
few	-	TRBV28	TRBJ2-1	CASSIGTSNEQFF	TGTGCCAGCAGTATAGGGACAAGCAATGAGCAGTTCTTC
-	TRBD2	TRBV20-1	TRBJ2-7	CSARDLRRTSGNYEQYF	TGCAGTGCTAGAGATCTACGGCGGACTAGCGGGAACTACGAGCAGTACTTC
-	TRBD2	TRBV20-1	TRBJ2-7	CSAGSSGPYNEQYF	TGCAGTGCCGGATCTAGCGGACCCTACAATGAGCAGTACTTC
-	-	TRBV5-5	TRBJ2-7	CASSLGVGSSYEQYF	TGTGCCAGCAGCTTGGGGGTCGGGAGCTCCTACGAGCAGTACTTC
-	-	TRBV20-1	TRBJ2-1	CSARSRGTVYNEQFF	TGCAGTGCTAGATCCAGGGGTACTGTCTACAATGAGCAGTTCTTC
-	-	TRBV7-9	TRBJ1-2	CASSLSNQGRDYTF	TGTGCCAGCAGCTTGTCTAACCAGGGCCGCGACTACACCTTC
-	-	TRBV7-6	TRBJ2-1	CASSLAARGEQFF	TGTGCCAGCAGCTTAGCGGCGAGGGGTGAGCAGTTCTTC
few	-	TRBV6-6	TRBJ1-6	CASRSSYNSPLHF	TGTGCCAGCAGGAGCTCCTATAATTCACCCCTCCACTTT
-	TRBD2	TRBV18	TRBJ2-1	CASSPRGLAGADSYNEQFF	TGTGCCAGCTCACCGCGTGGACTAGCGGGAGCCGACTCCTACAATGAGCAGTTCTTC
many	-	TRBV7-9	TRBJ2-7	CASSWAQGSNYEQYF	TGTGCCAGCAGCTGGGCTCAGGGGTCTAACTACGAGCAGTACTTC
-	TRBD2	TRBV4-3	TRBJ2-1	CASSQELGGVLSYEQFF	TGCGCCAGCAGCCAAGAGTTGGGAGGGGTGCTTTCCTATGAGCAGTTCTTC
-	-	TRBV28	TRBJ2-5	CASSAPRGPQETQYF	TGTGCCAGCAGTGCCCCCCGGGGCCCCCAAGAGACCCAGTACTTC
-	TRBD1	TRBV28	TRBJ2-1	CASSADRGSYNEQFF	TGTGCCAGCAGTGCGGACAGGGGTTCCTACAATGAGCAGTTCTTC
many	-	TRBV4-3	TRBJ2-7	CASSQDGTVSYEQYF	TGCGCCAGCAGCCAGGACGGAACGGTCTCCTACGAGCAGTACTTC
-	-	TRBV7-2	TRBJ1-5	CASSIMLGQPQHF	TGTGCCAGCAGCATAATGTTGGGTCAGCCCCAGCATTTT
-	-	TRBV4-1	TRBJ2-1	CASSQERRGGLGEQFF	TGCGCCAGCAGCCAAGAACGCAGGGGGGGATTGGGTGAGCAGTTCTTC
-	-	TRBV24-1	TRBJ1-1	CATSVGRMGTEAFF	TGTGCCACCAGTGTTGGGAGGATGGGAACTGAAGCTTTCTTT
-	TRBD2	TRBV20-1	TRBJ2-1	CSARVRLAGGTTYNEQFF	TGCAGTGCTAGAGTTAGGCTAGCGGGGGGGACTACCTACAATGAGCAGTTCTTC
-	TRBD2	TRBV7-9	TRBJ2-7	CATRGLADYNEQYF	TGTGCCACCAGGGGACTAGCGGACTACAATGAGCAGTACTTC
-	TRBD2	TRBV28	TRBJ2-1	CASIKVTSGIGAQFF	TGTGCCAGCATAAAAGTCACTAGCGGGATAGGCGCGCAGTTCTTC